This TCR beta chain was sequenced in a study of blood T cells in healthy people across ages. Germline loops: CDR1 MGHRA, CDR2 YSYEKL. CDR3 length equals 15 residues. A note on this clonotype: The antigen remains undetermined.

It was with a sample-barcoded 5' primer and a J-beta primer mix that a second PCR of about 6 to 12 cycles was run. Every sample returned 2.5 million or more CDR3-containing paired-end reads. TCRdb fed the 5' RACE reads into MiXCR, producing one record per CDR3 protein. Here the sample spans 1.2 million to 1.5 million distinct CDR3 sequences, around 59% being singletons. Per sample, extraction of total RNA gave at least 5.5 micrograms in every case. Study-wide results and caveats: Unsorted PBMC input precluded a conclusive naive versus antigen-experienced comparison. The recorded TCR beta diversity per million T cells decreased in a roughly linear manner with age.

The receptor was isolated from a man between 18 and 29 years old in good health. The sequencing input was blood. J is TRBJ2-7 and V is TRBV4-1; D is unresolved. The end of the DNA is better explained by TRBJ2-5, so the J call may be wrong. The CDR3 loop is CASSQDRSSLETQYF. The CDR3 DNA reads TGCGCCAGCAGCCAAGATAGGTCGAGCCTAGAGACCCAGTACTTC.